The T cell receptor beta chain described here comes from a study of beta chain features in type 1 diabetes. The authors took one heparinised blood draw, averaging approximately 120 mL, from each donor. Sorting that relied on CD45RO/CCR7/CD25/CD127/CD95/CD27 yielded CD4+ naive, central memory, regulatory and stem cell-like memory cells. CDR1 MNHEY and CDR2 SVGAGI come from the germline V gene. CDR3 length: 13 amino acids. V lost 7 bases to trimming and J lost 0 bases, with 6 bases between them. About this clone itself: The antigen remains unidentified.

Expressed TCRB transcripts were sequenced, since all the RNA that had been isolated was reverse transcribed. Clones were sequenced by immunoSEQ multiplex PCR, and TCRdb holds only the in-frame ones, with some missing. The sample lists some 60,000 clones, about 60% occurring once. Whole-study results and caveats: Lower insertion and higher deletion counts appeared at VDJ junctions in type 1 diabetes patients.

This clonotype originated in a woman aged 18-30 years in good health. The chain combines TRBV6-5 with TRBJ2-2; no clear D. Sample: Tregs from blood. The DNA for the CDR3 is TGTGCCAGCACCACATCGAACACCGGGGAGCTGTTTTTT. Translated: CASTTSNTGELFF.